This entry is about one T cell receptor beta chain. This receptor's antigen is unknown. Base qualities are not provided; no much larger clone lies one nucleotide away. These data are taken from a study of blood T cell repertoires in COVID-19 (dated by TCRdb to the early 2020s). Regarding the complete study: Samples from collaborators originated in the United States, Italy and Spain and spanned both the acute and convalescent phases of COVID-19. The prospective study material was composed of cDNA or gDNA derived from T cells, B-cell-depleted T cells, or PBMCs. Deeply sampled blood TCRbeta repertoires from subjects exposed to, actively infected with, or recovered from COVID-19 were included in the dataset. The repertoires were released in a freely available public database meant as a resource for research on the immune response to SARS-CoV-2. The samples were drawn from the first 160 participants of the ongoing ImmuneRACE study and from 1,254 subjects provided by 6 global collaborators. Nearly every sample came with metadata listing a de-identified subject ID, COVID-19 status, age in years and sex. Where HLA class I and class II types were available, the types were taken from metadata supplied by the sample provider, not from assay-based typing. The research as a whole found: The amount of clinical and demographic metadata varied by source and participant and was provided uncurated.

The V end gives up 5 bases and the J end 6 bases, leaving 22 bases in the junction not matched to a gene. CDR1 and CDR2 were assigned from the germline V gene (reference sequence) as MNHEY and SMNVEV. The CDR3 sequence holds 21 residues, the cysteine and phenylalanine included. Just the 63-base CDR3 DNA is kept, in frame starting at base 1. The immunoSEQ Assay, a bias-controlled multiplex PCR, was used to amplify TCRbeta CDR3 regions from genomic DNA. Per the source publication's procedure: The number of nucleated cells in each sample was estimated from the amplification of reference gene primers within the assay. Sequence reads were collapsed and filtered to measure the absolute abundance of every unique TCRbeta CDR3 rearrangement. For each sample, productive Simpson clonality was calculated as the square root of Simpson's diversity index over productive rearrangements. The immuneACCESS repertoire file appears here via TCRdb, limited to in-frame rearrangements. These files lack a portion of the clones; in checked studies, under half of the deficit traces to unresolved V genes, and the cause of the others is not known. The V and J calls and clone size are taken from that table; D and trimming were inferred from the DNA. The sample table lists approximately 300,000 clones, around nine tenths of them with a count of one. Of the sample, around 9% is held by the ten largest clones.

Participants in the prospective study were enrolled through a virtual design, were aged roughly 18 to 100 years, and lived in roughly 24 United States geographic areas. Cohort assignment in the prospective study relied on participant-reported clinical history from a screening survey and a study questionnaire. Recovered participants in ImmuneRACE Cohort 3 were defined by two consecutive negative NP/OP PCR tests, clearance by a healthcare professional, or resolution of symptoms. Each participant in the prospective study had whole blood, serum and a nasopharyngeal or oropharyngeal swab collected by mobile phlebotomists. Additional blood draws and questionnaires over an approximately two-month period could optionally be provided by prospective study participants. Before DNA extraction, prospective study blood samples were shipped either frozen or at room temperature.

Material for sequencing was PBMCs or T cells enriched from blood (not recorded which). The sequence derives from a woman in her 30s who had recovered from COVID-19. The sequence is built from TRBV27 and TRBJ2-2; 12 middle bases align to TRBD1. CDR3 sequence: CASSLKGWDRGRVIRSGELFF. The DNA sequence is as follows: TGTGCCAGCAGTCTAAAGGGGTGGGACAGGGGGCGCGTAATTAGGTCCGGGGAGCTGTTTTTT.